What follows are 25 T cell receptor beta chains derived from one specimen sequenced in a study of blood T cell repertoires in COVID-19. Only in-frame clones appear in the TCRdb table, and some are missing; sequencing was by immunoSEQ multiplex PCR. Among tens of thousands of clones, roughly 92% were seen once, and the ten largest hold roughly 6.6%. The sequenced material came from peripheral blood. All receptors come from a woman aged 60-75 years with active COVID-19.

This rearrangement joins TRBV10-1 to TRBJ2-5; the match to TRBD1 covers 10 bases. The CDR3 sequence is 15 residues long. V lost 2 bases to trimming and J lost 5 bases; unmatched junction nucleotides: 5. Germline lookup yields CDR1 WNHNN and CDR2 SYGVQD (reference sequence). In DNA form, the CDR3 reads TGCGCCAGCAGTGAGCTCGACAGGGGGCCGGAGACCCAGTACTTC. It specifies CASSELDRGPETQYF.

This clone was seen a handful of times. This chain connects TRBV18 to TRBJ2-7, with D possibly TRBD1 on 7 matching bases. Trimming shortened V by 1 base and J by 2 bases, and 18 bases separated the two germline ends. This CDR3 region has 17 residues. Germline V gene data show CDR1 as KGHSH and CDR2 as LQKENI. CDR3 residues: CASSPRGGTENTYEQYF. The CDR3 coding sequence is TGTGCCAGCTCACCACGTGGCGGGACAGAGAACACCTACGAGCAGTACTTC.

J is TRBJ1-1 and V is TRBV7-9; 10 bases fit TRBD1. Germline CDR1 is SEHNR and CDR2 is FQNEAQ (reference sequence). Trimming removed 1 base from V and 4 bases from J; junction bases left unmatched: 0. The CDR3 extends over 14 amino acids. DNA for the CDR3: TGTGCCAGCAGCTTAGGACAGGGGGCCACTGAAGCTTTCTTT. It codes for CASSLGQGATEAFF. Full variable domain (missing parts from reference TRBV7-9 and TRBJ1-1): DTGVSQNPRHKITKRGQNVTFRCDPISEHNRLYWYRQTLGQGPEFLTYFQNEAQLEKSRLLSDRFSAERPKGSFSTLEIQRTEQGDSAMYLCASSLGQGATEAFFGQGTRLTVV.

The genes are TRBV13 and TRBJ1-4; 11 bases are shared with TRBD1. Germline trimming cut 4 bases from V and 8 bases from J; bases unmatched to any gene: 3. In germline, CDR1 is PRHDT, CDR2 FYEKMQ (reference sequence). The CDR3 totals 14 residues. The CDR3 loop is CASSSWTGGEKLFF. CDR3 coding DNA: TGTGCCAGCAGCTCCTGGACAGGGGGCGAAAAACTGTTTTTT.

There are a few counts of this clone. The V gene is TRBV7-9, the J gene TRBJ2-4; the D is unclear. CDR3 size: 14 residues. Germline CDR1 and CDR2: SEHNR and FQNEAQ (reference sequence). V gave up 0 bases and J gave up 8 bases, with 11 bases separating them. The CDR3 bases are TGTGCCAGCAGCTTAGCAGCTAGTTCATACATTCAGTACTTC. It is translated as CASSLAASSYIQYF.

The rearrangement links TRBV7-9 to TRBJ1-5; D uncertain. V lost 5 bases, J lost 0 bases, and 5 bases lay in between. This CDR3 comprises 13 residues. Germline assignment: CDR1 SEHNR and CDR2 FQNEAQ (reference sequence). Here the CDR3 DNA reads TGTGCCAGCAGCCCACTTAGCAATCAGCCCCAGCATTTT. It encodes CASSPLSNQPQHF.

The count of this clone is one. V and J are TRBV18 and TRBJ2-3, with 15 positions matching TRBD2. The CDR3 loop spans 16 amino acids. CDR1 and CDR2 (germline): KGHSH, LQKENI. J gave up 6 bases and V 5 bases, and 6 bases lay outside the gene matches. The CDR3 loop is CASSAGLAGGADTQYF. The DNA of the CDR3 is TGTGCCAGCTCAGCGGGACTAGCGGGAGGTGCCGATACGCAGTATTTT.

J is TRBJ1-1 and V is TRBV2; D is ambiguous. CDR3 length: 12 amino acids. Looked up from germline, CDR1 is SNHLY and CDR2 is FYNNEI. Trimming left V 2 bases short and J 8 bases short, with 9 bases between. The CDR3 region is CASSETGGEAFF. The CDR3 bases are TGTGCCAGCAGTGAAACGGGAGGGGAAGCTTTCTTT.

The rearrangement joins TRBV27 to TRBJ1-2; D is perhaps TRBD1 (6 bases). The germline V gene encodes CDR1 MNHEY and CDR2 SMNVEV (reference sequence). Trimming stripped 4 bases from V and 0 bases from J, with 12 bases between. The length of the CDR3 is 15 residues. Here the CDR3 DNA reads TGTGCCAGCAGTTCCTCGACAGGTCCTAACTATGGCTACACCTTC. The encoded protein is CASSSSTGPNYGYTF.

The rearrangement uses TRBV5-1 and TRBJ2-1; 10 bases are shared with TRBD2. This CDR3 contains 15 residues. The V and J ends lost 6 bases and 7 bases, in that order; junction bases with no gene match: 10. The germline gives CDR1 SGHRS, CDR2 YFSETQ. The CDR3 region has the DNA TGCGCCAGCACCCGGGTAGCGGGAGGTCGGAATGAGCAGTTCTTC. It translates to CASTRVAGGRNEQFF.

The chain is built from TRBV5-1 and TRBJ1-4; 7 nucleotides line up with TRBD1. CDR1 is SGHRS, CDR2 YFSETQ, per germline. Losses at the gene ends were 4 bases for V and 0 bases for J; bases not matched to a gene: 12. The CDR3 contains 18 residues. CDR3 sequence (DNA): TGCGCCAGCAGCCCGACCACAGGGGTTGGGGCAACTAATGAAAAACTGTTTTTT. Its translation is CASSPTTGVGATNEKLFF.

This chain links TRBV24-1 with TRBJ2-1, with D possibly matching TRBD2 (5 bases). CDR1 is KGHDR and CDR2 is SFDVKD in the germline V gene. Trimming cost V 4 bases and J 0 bases, with 6 bases left between them. This CDR3 spans 14 amino acids. The CDR3 DNA reads as TGTGCCACCAGTGAGGGGAGCTCCTACAATGAGCAGTTCTTC. Amino acids: CATSEGSSYNEQFF.

The chain carries TRBV14 and TRBJ2-1, with 9 bases that match TRBD1. Trimming took 4 bases from V and 3 from J; bases not matched to a gene: 4. The germline gives CDR1 SGHDN, CDR2 FVKESK. This CDR3 contains 15 residues. The CDR3 is CASSPYRGHYNEQFF. As DNA, the CDR3 is TGTGCCAGCAGCCCTTACAGGGGGCACTACAATGAGCAGTTCTTC.

J is TRBJ1-1 and V is TRBV19; D unresolved. Per germline, CDR1 LNHDA and CDR2 SQIVND (reference sequence). The CDR3 runs to 12 residues. Trimming removed 3 bases at V and 5 bases at J, with 7 bases between. The CDR3 DNA reads TGTGCCAGTAGTATCTCGAGGACTGAAGCTTTCTTT. Translated, it gives CASSISRTEAFF.

The chain links TRBV19 to TRBJ1-1; no firm D call. From germline, CDR1 is LNHDA and CDR2 SQIVND (reference sequence). Trimming shortened V by 5 bases and J by 4 bases, and 17 bases separated the two germline ends. The CDR3 length is 15 residues. The CDR3 DNA reads TGTGCCAGTAGTCCACGGGCAAAACGGGGCACTGAAGCTTTCTTT. Protein product: CASSPRAKRGTEAFF.

The chain recombines TRBV28 with TRBJ1-1; tentative D call: TRBD1 (6 bases). The germline V and J ends were trimmed by 3 bases and 3 bases, with 14 bases remaining between them. The CDR3 is 15 amino acids. CDR1 is MDHEN and CDR2 is SYDVKM in the germline V gene. The CDR3 reads CASSFGRGWYTEAFF. CDR3 nucleotide sequence: TGTGCCAGCAGTTTTGGAAGGGGGTGGTACACTGAAGCTTTCTTT.

The J gene is TRBJ2-1, the V gene TRBV27, with 7 bases fitting TRBD1. CDR1 and CDR2 (germline): MNHEY, SMNVEV (reference sequence). V gave up 4 bases and J gave up 1 base; unmatched junction bases: 4. This CDR3 spans 15 amino acids. The CDR3 region is CASSSPRGSYNEQFF. The DNA of the CDR3 is TGTGCCAGCAGTTCACCCAGGGGGTCCTACAATGAGCAGTTCTTC.

The CDR3 protein is CASSLGSQETQYF. The CDR3 DNA sequence: TGCGCCAGCAGTCTCGGTTCTCAAGAGACCCAGTACTTC. The rearrangement links TRBV4-1 to TRBJ2-5; D is unresolved. V was pared by 6 bases and J by 2 bases, with 10 bases between. CDR1 is MGHRA and CDR2 is YSYEKL in the germline V gene. The CDR3 is made up of 13 amino acids.

The chain recombines TRBV28 with TRBJ1-5; TRBD1 aligns across 8 bases. Germline CDR1 reads MDHEN; CDR2 reads SYDVKM. V dropped 5 bases and J dropped 2; count of bases not matched to a gene: 14. This CDR3 has 18 amino acids. The CDR3 nucleotides are TGTGCCAGCAGTCCGGGACAGGAGGGGACTCGGCGCAATCAGCCCCAGCATTTT. Protein sequence: CASSPGQEGTRRNQPQHF.

This clone was found a few times. J is TRBJ1-2 and V is TRBV7-8; D uncertain. Germline CDR1 reads SGHVS; CDR2 reads FQNEAQ. This CDR3 has 11 residues. Trimming removed 4 bases from V and 4 bases from J, with 4 bases in between. The CDR3 DNA reads as TGTGCCAGCAGCTCGGGCTATGGCTACACCTTC. Protein sequence: CASSSGYGYTF.

The V and J genes are TRBV24-1 and TRBJ2-7, with D possibly TRBD1 on 5 matching bases. CDR1 and CDR2 from the germline V gene are KGHDR and SFDVKD. Between the trimmed V and J ends, which lost 3 bases and 3 bases, there was a span of 14 bases. The CDR3 has 15 amino acids. The CDR3 region is CATSDGPGLLYEQYF. The CDR3, as DNA: TGTGCCACCAGTGATGGGCCAGGGTTACTCTACGAGCAGTACTTC.

The chain uses TRBV6-2 or TRBV6-3 and TRBJ2-7; 10 bases map to TRBD1. The CDR3 sequence is 14 residues long. In germline, CDR1 is MNHEY, CDR2 SVGEGT. V dropped 6 bases and J dropped 5; count of bases not matched to a gene: 7. In nucleotides, the CDR3 is TGTGCCAGCAGCCCCGGGACAGGGGCGAACGAGCAGTACTTC. Its translation: CASSPGTGANEQYF.

This chain joins TRBV29-1 and TRBJ1-1; D not certain. This CDR3 spans 12 amino acids. Germline CDR1 reads SQVTM; CDR2 reads ANQGSEA. V lost 4 bases and J lost 3, with 9 bases in between. The CDR3 DNA reads TGCAGCGTTGCCCTTCGTGACACTGAAGCTTTCTTT. It translates to CSVALRDTEAFF.

V is TRBV7-8 and J is TRBJ2-3; 12 bases line up with TRBD2. Germline-derived CDR1 and CDR2 are SGHVS and FQNEAQ. The CDR3 contains 16 residues. With V trimmed by 1 base and J by 6 bases, 5 bases remained unmatched. The CDR3 region is CASSLVLAGGQDTQYF. In DNA, the CDR3 is TGTGCCAGCAGCTTAGTGCTAGCGGGGGGGCAGGATACGCAGTATTTT.

This clone was counted only a few times. The gene calls are TRBV7-2 and TRBJ1-2, with TRBD1 identical over 10 bases. Looked up from germline, CDR1 is SGHTA and CDR2 is FQGNSA. V lost 0 bases to trimming and J lost 3 bases; unmatched junction nucleotides: 4. The CDR3 loop spans 16 amino acids. CDR3 sequence reads: CASSLAGQGEDYGYTF. The CDR3 DNA reads as TGTGCCAGCAGCTTAGCCGGACAGGGGGAAGACTATGGCTACACCTTC.